This T cell receptor (beta chain) was sequenced for a study of shared clonotypes between healthy human individuals (TCRdb year 2020). Concerning the study at large: Three men and two women, aged 18 to 49 years, made up the cohort. Blood TCR repertoires of roughly five healthy adults were deeply sequenced to estimate repertoire size and the extent of clonotype sharing between individuals. Libraries were prepared and TCR repertoires were sequenced by different laboratories using diverse techniques, in order to increase sequencing depth and limit assay-specific biases. Each donor's leukapheresis produced roughly between roughly 0.85 and 10 billion PBMCs. Paper-wide results and their limitations: Sampling was limited to blood, and TCR repertoires in tissue likely differ from TCR repertoires in blood. The small number of donors limited the genetic and exposure-history diversity represented. Pairwise subsampling indicated that sequencing depth was expected to affect the degree of clonotype sharing among donors.

From cysteine to phenylalanine, the CDR3 is 18 amino acids long. Solely the CDR3 DNA is kept, with 54 bases framed from the first base. From the germline V gene (reference sequence), CDR1 is MNHEY and CDR2 is SMNVEV. V lost 2 bases and J lost 0 bases, and the count of bases not matched to a germline gene is 12. This clone appeared once. What antigen it recognizes has not been identified. Per-base quality was not reported, and no clone a single base away is much larger than it. Using the deep immunoSEQ assay, multiplex PCR amplified TCR CDR3 regions from genomic DNA. Extracted genomic DNA from each cell subset was spread evenly across all wells of several immunoSEQ 96-well plates, with each plate serving as a replicate. For unsorted PBMC, roughly 270 ng genomic DNA, equal to 25,000 to 35,000 T cell genomes, was loaded into each replicate PCR. Unsorted PBMC genomic DNA was sequenced across ten immunoSEQ deep assay plates. Purified libraries were quantified with a Qubit 3.0 fluorometer, sized on a Bioanalyzer 2100, and re-quantified with the KAPA Library Quantification kit. Every immunoSEQ 96-well plate was sequenced on a separate single-read 150-cycle Illumina NextSeq 550 flow cell. The study's own analysis went as follows. Because the immunoSEQ output included only junctional sequences and no quality scores, the filtering could not be the same as the filtering used for full-length reads. Sequences were annotated with PyIR, a Python wrapper for IgBLAST v1.9, using IMGT germline references to assign V/J genes and CDR3. Reads with weak V/J assignments (E-value above 1e-6), missing CDR3, stop codons, out-of-frame junctions, or ambiguous translated residues were removed. V3J clonotypes were defined as sequences sharing an identical inferred V gene, J gene, and CDR3 amino acid sequence. The percentage overlap between two repertoires was calculated by dividing the number of shared unique clonotypes by the size of the smaller repertoire. Repertoire richness was assessed with RTK rarefaction, the Chao1 estimator, and Recon v2.1 estimates of unobserved clonotypes. TCRdb obtained this table from immuneACCESS and retained in-frame rearrangements with V and J assigned. These tables miss some clones; where compared with another copy, unresolved V genes account for less than half of the shortfall, and the remainder is unexplained. V, J and clone size were drawn from that table, and D and trimming were deduced from the DNA. This sample holds approximately 470,000 clones; roughly 80% were observed only once. Roughly 13% of the sample rests with the top ten.

The donors were healthy, HIV-negative adults with no recently reported acute infections or vaccinations. Every donor was a Caucasian adult residing in Nashville, Tennessee, USA. For unsorted samples, tens of millions of PBMCs were counted, and genomic DNA was extracted using the QIAamp DNA Blood Mini kit. Blood was collected by leukapheresis, and PBMCs were isolated by Ficoll-Histopaque density gradient centrifugation and then cryopreserved in liquid nitrogen vapor phase. This TCR was recovered from a woman between 35 and 50 years old in good health. Some clones in this sample may be carry-over from other donors' samples. The chain is assembled from TRBV27 and TRBJ2-7; 8 junctional bases match TRBD2. Sample: PBMCs. The DNA is as follows: TGTGCCAGCAGTTTACGCGGGGTGCCAGCGGGGGCCTCCTACGAGCAGTACTTC. It encodes CASSLRGVPAGASYEQYF.